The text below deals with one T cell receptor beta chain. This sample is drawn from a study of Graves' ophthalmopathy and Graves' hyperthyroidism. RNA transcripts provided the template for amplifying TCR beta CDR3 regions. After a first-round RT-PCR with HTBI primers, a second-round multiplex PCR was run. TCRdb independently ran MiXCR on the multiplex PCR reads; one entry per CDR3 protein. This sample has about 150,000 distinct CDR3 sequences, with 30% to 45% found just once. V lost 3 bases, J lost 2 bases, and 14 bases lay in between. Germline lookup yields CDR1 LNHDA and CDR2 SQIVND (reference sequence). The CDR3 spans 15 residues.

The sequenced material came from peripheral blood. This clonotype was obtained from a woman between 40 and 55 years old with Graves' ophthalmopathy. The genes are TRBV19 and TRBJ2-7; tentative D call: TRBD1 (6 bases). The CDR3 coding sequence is TGTGCCAGTAGTATTCTTCCAACAGGGCCCTACGAGCAGTACTTC. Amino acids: CASSILPTGPYEQYF.